This TCR beta chain was captured by sequencing in a study of regulatory T cells in long-lasting Graves disease. Study-level points and caveats: Among samples with persistent disease, TRBV28, TRBJ1-2 and TRBJ2-5 were favored.

Sample time point: newly diagnosed GD, antithyroid drugs for less than 3 months. The authors made the TCR library using RNA they extracted from PBMCs. Under American Thyroid Association guidelines, Graves' disease was diagnosed. Arm-PCR of CDR3 regions and iRepertoire HTBI primers were used to build TCR beta libraries. MiXCR, run by TCRdb on the multiplex PCR reads, gives a single entry per CDR3 protein. The table lists 350,000 to 500,000 distinct CDR3 sequences, less than 15% of them singletons, with under 20% in the top ten. There are a few counts of this clonotype. The antigen remains unidentified. V lost 2 bases and J lost 3, with 10 bases in between. The length of the CDR3 is 14 residues. Germline V gene lookup returns CDR1 KGHSH and CDR2 LQKENI. These data were also filed under a second study, of T cells in Graves' hyperthyroidism and ophthalmopathy.

The sequenced sample was peripheral blood mononuclear cells (PBMCs), obtained at new diagnosis, from a patient treated with antithyroid drugs. The genes are TRBV18 and TRBJ2-5; tentatively, D is TRBD1 (5 bases). The receptor was isolated from a woman in her fifties or sixties with Graves disease. DNA of the CDR3: TGTGCCAGCTCACCATTTGGCAGGGAAGAGACCCAGTACTTC. Residues: CASSPFGREETQYF. Full variable domain (rest looked up from reference TRBV18 and TRBJ2-5): NAGVMQNPRHLVRRRGQEARLRCSPMKGHSHVYWYRQLPEEGLKFMVYLQKENIIDESGMPKERFSAEFPKEGPSILRIQQVVRGDSAAYFCASSPFGREETQYFGPGTRLLVL.